Below, 21 T cell receptor beta chains from the same sample are listed, as sequenced in a study of read filtering for tumor transcriptome and immune sequencing. Molecular barcoded adaptors covering alpha/delta and beta/gamma chains were used on roughly 400 ng RNA. TCRdb itself ran the reads through MiXCR, one entry per CDR3 protein. Seen here are around 33,000 distinct CDR3 sequences, under 20% observed once, and the top ten hold more than 15%. Sequencing used a population of CD138-negative cells sorted from bone marrow. These receptors originate from a donor at least 40 years old with multiple myeloma.

In regard to this clonotype: The conserved phenylalanine or tryptophan normally closing the CDR3 is absent here, so this likely arose from a read error. The rearrangement uses TRBV24-1 and TRBJ2-1; the D is unclear. The CDR3 spans 15 residues. Germline-derived CDR1 and CDR2 are KGHDR and SFDVKD. CDR3 in amino acids: CATSDTVTLYNGQFL. For the CDR3, the DNA is TGTGCCACCAGTGATACAGTGACTCTTTACAATGGGCAGTTCCTC.

This chain joins TRBV12-5 and TRBJ2-1; TRBD1 or TRBD2 may be the D gene (5 bases each). Trimming shortened V by 6 bases and J by 1 base, and 13 bases separated the two germline ends. This CDR3 is 15 amino acids long. CDR1 and CDR2 (germline): LGHNT, FRNRAP. Here the CDR3 DNA reads TGTGCTAGTGGAACCGGGGCGGCATCCTACAATGAGCAGTTCTTC. Residues: CASGTGAASYNEQFF.

At least ten counts were recorded for this clonotype. This CDR3 reads CAWSILGTDTQYF. The DNA of the CDR3 is TGTGCCTGGAGTATCTTGGGCACAGATACGCAGTATTTT. The V and J genes are TRBV30 and TRBJ2-3; no clear D gene. This CDR3 has 13 amino acids. Trimming cost V 2 bases and J 1 base, with 7 bases left between them. Germline V CDR1 and CDR2: GTSNPN, SVGIG (reference sequence).

With respect to this clonotype: Possible read error: a much larger clone is one base away. V is TRBV12-3 or TRBV12-4 and J is TRBJ2-3, with unresolved D. The CDR3 loop spans 15 amino acids. The CDR3 nucleotides are TGTGCCAGCAGTTCCAGGACGGTTAGCACAGATACGCGGTATTTT. It is translated as CASSSRTVSTDTRYF.

This clonotype has at least ten counts. The chain uses TRBV29-1 and TRBJ1-3; D gene uncertain. The CDR3 has 12 amino acids. The V gene's germline CDR1 is SQVTM and CDR2 ANQGSEA. V lost 4 bases and J 0 bases, leaving 4 bases between the germline ends. The DNA of the CDR3 is TGCAGCGTTGTCGACTCTGGAAACACCATATATTTT. Its translation is CSVVDSGNTIYF.

This clonotype has a count of ten or more. The genes are TRBV6-5 and TRBJ1-2, with D hard to call. This CDR3 has 13 amino acids. The V end lost 7 bases, the J end lost 3 bases, and 12 bases lay between the germline ends. The germline V gene has CDR1 MNHEY and CDR2 SVGAGI. Written as DNA, the CDR3 is TGTGCCAGCACCGAAGGTGGGGACTATGGCTACACCTTC. Its protein product is CASTEGGDYGYTF.

About this clonotype itself: Given a far larger clone just one base away, this is likely a sequencing read error. The chain has TRBV29-1 and TRBJ1-4; a possible D gene is TRBD2 (5 bases). TRBJ2-3 matches the DNA end more closely, so the J call is doubtful. From germline, CDR1 is SQVTM and CDR2 ANQGSEA. The CDR3 spans 15 residues. In nucleotides, the CDR3 is TGCATCGTTTCGATAGGACTCCTTGCATCGGATACGCAGTATTTT. Its protein is CIVSIGLLASDTQYF.

This clonotype was counted between two and nine times. This clone may be a read error of a much larger clone one base away. The rearrangement links TRBV3-1 to TRBJ2-4; the D is unclear. Germline V gene data show CDR1 as LGHDT and CDR2 as YNNKEL (reference sequence). V was pared by 8 bases and J by 4 bases, with 9 bases between. This CDR3 has 12 residues. The CDR3 coding sequence is TGTGCCAGCGGCTTTCGGAAAAACATTCAGTACTTC. Its protein product is CASGFRKNIQYF.

For this clonotype: Germline and junction disagree at one end, which may indicate a read error. The CDR3 region is CASCEGVRYNEQFF. The CDR3 nucleotides are TGTGCCAGCTGTGAAGGTGTGCGCTACAATGAGCAGTTCTTC. The genes are TRBV6-1 and TRBJ2-1; D is undetermined. From germline, CDR1 is MNHNS and CDR2 SASEGT. The CDR3 consists of 14 residues.

This clonotype came up many times. The chain is built from TRBV7-8 and TRBJ2-1; 8 nucleotides agree with TRBD1. Germline V CDR1 and CDR2: SGHVS, FQNEAQ. This CDR3 spans 13 amino acids. V lost 5 bases, J lost 7 bases, and 4 bases stayed unmatched. CDR3 bases: TGTGCCAGCAGCGCGGACAGGGAGAATGAGCAGTTCTTC. It encodes CASSADRENEQFF.

As for this clonotype: The junction and the germline gene differ at one end; a read error may be behind it. This chain links TRBV10-1 with TRBJ2-1, with 9 bases that match TRBD2. The CDR3 length is 17 residues. Germline CDR1 WNHNN, CDR2 SYGVQD (reference sequence). The CDR3 spells CACSESRLAGGLNEQSF. CDR3 sequence (DNA): TGCGCCTGCAGTGAGTCTCGGCTCGCGGGAGGGCTGAATGAGCAGTCCTTC.

The chain employs TRBV11-2 and TRBJ2-1, with 15 bases that match TRBD2. V lost 8 bases to trimming and J lost 2 bases; unmatched junction nucleotides: 16. Looked up from germline, CDR1 is SGHAT and CDR2 is FQNNGV. CDR3 length: 20 amino acids. CDR3 protein: CASGITRSGLAGGTYNEQFF. CDR3 DNA sequence: TGTGCCAGCGGCATAACACGGTCGGGACTAGCGGGGGGAACCTACAATGAGCAGTTCTTC.

This clonotype was seen ten or more times. The gene calls are TRBV24-1 and TRBJ2-3, with TRBD2 matching over 11 bases. This CDR3 spans 15 amino acids. Germline trimming cut 5 bases from V and 3 bases from J; bases unmatched to any gene: 3. Germline-derived CDR1 and CDR2 are KGHDR and SFDVKD. In nucleotides, the CDR3 is TGTGCCACCAGTGCCACTAGCGGGAGAACAGATACGCAGTATTTT. Its protein product is CATSATSGRTDTQYF.

The CDR3 reads CASRAGGIWEQYF. The CDR3 nucleotides read TGTGCCAGCAGGGCAGGGGGCATTTGGGAGCAGTACTTC. The chain uses TRBV12-3 or TRBV12-4 and TRBJ2-7; TRBD1 aligns across 8 bases. CDR3 length equals 13 residues. The trim removed 6 bases at V and 7 bases at J, leaving 8 bases unmatched.

Remarks on this clonotype: One base away lies a much larger clone, so this may be a sequencing read error. The J gene is TRBJ1-2, the V gene TRBV20-1; TRBD1 is a possible D gene (5 bases). CDR1 is DFQATT, CDR2 SNEGSKA, per germline (reference sequence). CDR3 size: 14 residues. V lost 6 bases and J lost 6, with 20 bases in between. The CDR3 coding sequence is TGCAGTGCCAACCGCGGGGCCGCCGGACATGGCTACACCTTC. Translating it yields CSANRGAAGHGYTF.

This clonotype appeared many times. The chain recombines TRBV19 with TRBJ1-5; 7 bases agree with TRBD1. This CDR3 spans 14 amino acids. The germline gives CDR1 LNHDA, CDR2 SQIVND (reference sequence). The V gene end was trimmed by 6 bases and the J gene end by 0 bases; junction bases not matched to a gene: 2. CDR3 protein: CASRRDSSNQPQHF. The CDR3 nucleotides are TGTGCCAGTAGGCGGGACAGTAGCAATCAGCCCCAGCATTTT.

This clonotype has only a few counts. The V and J genes are TRBV5-5 and TRBJ1-2; D is undetermined. The germline V and J ends were trimmed by 1 base and 0 bases, with 13 bases remaining between them. CDR1 is SGHKS, CDR2 YYEKEE, per germline (reference sequence). The CDR3 extends over 16 amino acids. The CDR3 reads CASSLTAARANYGYTF. The CDR3 bases are TGTGCCAGCAGCTTGACGGCGGCACGGGCTAACTATGGCTACACCTTC.

By its share, this clonotype is medium-sized. This chain connects TRBV10-3 to TRBJ2-1; 10 bases are shared with TRBD2. The junction had 5 bases not matched to a gene; V was cut back by 5 bases and J by 7 bases. Germline loops: CDR1 ENHRY, CDR2 SYGVKD. The CDR3 is 14 residues long. CDR3 amino acids: CAISLSSGSNEQFF. As DNA, the CDR3 is TGTGCCATCAGTCTCTCTAGCGGGAGTAATGAGCAGTTCTTC.

In its sample, this clonotype was seen many times. The V and J genes are TRBV20-1 and TRBJ1-4; 8 bases match TRBD1. Germline trimming cut 6 bases from V and 11 bases from J; bases unmatched to any gene: 11. Germline assignment: CDR1 DFQATT and CDR2 SNEGSKA (reference sequence). CDR3 size: 13 residues. The CDR3 DNA reads TGCAGTGCGAATGACAGGGGTCTGCTTAAACTGTTTTTT. Translation: CSANDRGLLKLFF.

This clonotype was found many times. This chain uses TRBV29-1 with TRBJ1-2, with TRBD1 as a possible D gene (5 bases). V lost 4 bases and J lost 7, with 13 bases in between. CDR1 and CDR2 (germline): SQVTM, ANQGSEA. CDR3 length: 12 amino acids. CDR3 sequence reads: CSVGQGSLGYTF. CDR3 nucleotides: TGCAGCGTTGGCCAGGGATCTCTTGGCTACACCTTC.

This clonotype was seen repeatedly, ten times or more. The chain combines TRBV28 with TRBJ1-2; 8 bases agree with TRBD1. The CDR3 is made up of 16 amino acids. CDR1 is MDHEN, CDR2 SYDVKM, per germline. Trimming at V came to 4 bases and at J to 0 bases, leaving 7 bases not matched to a gene. The CDR3 spells CASSSDRGASNYGYTF. The CDR3 DNA is TGTGCCAGCAGTTCCGACAGGGGCGCCTCTAACTATGGCTACACCTTC.